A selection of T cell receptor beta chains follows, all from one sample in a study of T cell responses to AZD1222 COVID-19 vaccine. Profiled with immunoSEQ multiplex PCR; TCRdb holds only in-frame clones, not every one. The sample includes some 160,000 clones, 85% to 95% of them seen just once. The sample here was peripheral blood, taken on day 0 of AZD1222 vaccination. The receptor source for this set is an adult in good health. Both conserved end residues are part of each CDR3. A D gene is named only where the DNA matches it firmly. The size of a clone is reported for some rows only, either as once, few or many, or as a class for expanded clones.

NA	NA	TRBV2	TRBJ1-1	CASSGTNTEAFF	TGTGCCAGCTCAGGGACGAACACTGAAGCTTTCTTT
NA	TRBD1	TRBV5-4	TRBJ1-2	CASSLGQGFGYTF	TGTGCCAGCAGCTTGGGACAGGGGTTTGGCTACACCTTC
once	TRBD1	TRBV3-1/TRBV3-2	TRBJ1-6	CASSQSPGTANSPLHF	TGTGCCAGCAGCCAAAGCCCCGGGACAGCAAATTCACCCCTCCACTTT
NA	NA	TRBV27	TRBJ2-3	CASSSKDPPRATQYF	TGTGCCAGCAGTTCCAAAGACCCTCCCCGAGCTACGCAGTATTTT
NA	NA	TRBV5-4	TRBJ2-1	CASTQYNEQFF	TGTGCCAGCACCCAGTACAATGAGCAGTTCTTC
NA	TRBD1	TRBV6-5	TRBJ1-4	CASSLKGGELFF	TGTGCCAGCAGTTTGAAAGGGGGCGAACTGTTTTTT
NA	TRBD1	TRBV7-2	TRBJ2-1	CASSLVETGGNEQFF	TGTGCCAGCAGCTTAGTGGAGACAGGGGGGAATGAGCAGTTCTTC
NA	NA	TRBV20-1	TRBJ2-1	CSASRRGEQFF	TGCAGTGCTAGTAGACGAGGTGAGCAGTTCTTC
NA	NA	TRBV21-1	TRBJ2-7	CASSPLGQSYEQYF	TGTGCCAGCAGCCCCCTCGGACAGTCCTACGAGCAGTACTTC
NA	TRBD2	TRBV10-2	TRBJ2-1	CASSSSGSSYNEQFF	TGCGCCAGCAGTTCAAGCGGGAGCTCCTACAATGAGCAGTTCTTC
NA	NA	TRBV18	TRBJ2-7	CASSPGTVTYEQYF	TGTGCCAGCTCACCGGGGACGGTAACCTACGAGCAGTACTTC
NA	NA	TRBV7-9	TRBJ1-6	CASSLEAGSPLHF	TGTGCCAGCAGCTTAGAGGCTGGGTCACCCCTCCACTTT
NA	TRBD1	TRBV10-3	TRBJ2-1	CAIRSPGGDYNEQFF	TGTGCCATCAGATCTCCAGGGGGCGATTACAATGAGCAGTTCTTC